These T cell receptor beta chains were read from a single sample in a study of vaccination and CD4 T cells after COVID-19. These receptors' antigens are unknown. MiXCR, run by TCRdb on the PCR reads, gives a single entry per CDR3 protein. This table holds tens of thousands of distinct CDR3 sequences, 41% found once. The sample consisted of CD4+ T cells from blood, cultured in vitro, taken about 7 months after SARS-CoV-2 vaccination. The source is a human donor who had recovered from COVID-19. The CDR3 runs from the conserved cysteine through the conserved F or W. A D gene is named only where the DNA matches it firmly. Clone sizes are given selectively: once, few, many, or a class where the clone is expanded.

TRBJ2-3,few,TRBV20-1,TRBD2,CSAPPGLAGANTDTQYF,TGCAGTGCTCCACCTGGGCTAGCGGGAGCTAACACAGATACGCAGTATTTT
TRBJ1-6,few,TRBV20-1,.,CSARGDGSSGNSPLHF,TGCAGTGCTAGAGGGGACGGATCGTCGGGTAATTCACCCCTCCACTTT
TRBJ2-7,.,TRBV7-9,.,CASSLQDGVYEQYF,TGTGCCAGCAGCCTACAAGATGGGGTCTACGAGCAGTACTTC
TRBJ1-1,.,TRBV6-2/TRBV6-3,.,CASSLPGPTTGNTEAFF,TGTGCCAGCAGCCTCCCGGGACCGACAACTGGAAACACTGAAGCTTTCTTT
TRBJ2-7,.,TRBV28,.,CASSLLSGQYEQYF,TGTGCCAGCAGTTTATTGTCGGGACAATACGAGCAGTACTTC
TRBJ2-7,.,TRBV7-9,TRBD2,CASSRRTSGLGEQYF,TGTGCCAGCAGCAGACGGACTAGCGGGCTAGGCGAGCAGTACTTC
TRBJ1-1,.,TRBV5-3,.,CASSWTSQGRVNTEAFF,TGTGCCAGCAGCTGGACCTCACAGGGCCGGGTGAACACTGAAGCTTTCTTT
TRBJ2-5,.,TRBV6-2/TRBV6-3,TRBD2,CASSSDTSGRAAQYF,TGTGCCAGCAGTTCCGATACTAGCGGGAGAGCGGCCCAGTACTTC
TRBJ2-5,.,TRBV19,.,CASRPPGGQETQYF,TGTGCCAGTAGGCCCCCAGGCGGACAAGAGACCCAGTACTTC
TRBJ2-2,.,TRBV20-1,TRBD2,CSARDRGGRATGELFF,TGCAGTGCTAGAGATCGGGGCGGGAGGGCGACCGGGGAGCTGTTTTTT
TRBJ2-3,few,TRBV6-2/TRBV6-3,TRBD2,CASSWGLAGGQDTQYF,TGTGCCAGCAGTTGGGGACTAGCGGGAGGACAGGATACGCAGTATTTT
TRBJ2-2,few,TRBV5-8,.,CASSSGSSGELFF,TGTGCCAGCAGCTCCGGCTCTTCCGGGGAGCTGTTTTTT
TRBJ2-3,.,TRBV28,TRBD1,CASSWQRQGQDTQYF,TGTGCCAGCAGTTGGCAGAGACAGGGGCAAGATACGCAGTATTTT
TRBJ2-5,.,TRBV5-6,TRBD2,CASSFRLAGYQETQYF,TGTGCCAGCAGCTTCCGACTAGCGGGATACCAAGAGACCCAGTACTTC
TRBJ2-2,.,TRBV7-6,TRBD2,CASTSRSGANTGELFF,TGTGCCAGCACCTCGAGGAGCGGGGCGAACACCGGGGAGCTGTTTTTT